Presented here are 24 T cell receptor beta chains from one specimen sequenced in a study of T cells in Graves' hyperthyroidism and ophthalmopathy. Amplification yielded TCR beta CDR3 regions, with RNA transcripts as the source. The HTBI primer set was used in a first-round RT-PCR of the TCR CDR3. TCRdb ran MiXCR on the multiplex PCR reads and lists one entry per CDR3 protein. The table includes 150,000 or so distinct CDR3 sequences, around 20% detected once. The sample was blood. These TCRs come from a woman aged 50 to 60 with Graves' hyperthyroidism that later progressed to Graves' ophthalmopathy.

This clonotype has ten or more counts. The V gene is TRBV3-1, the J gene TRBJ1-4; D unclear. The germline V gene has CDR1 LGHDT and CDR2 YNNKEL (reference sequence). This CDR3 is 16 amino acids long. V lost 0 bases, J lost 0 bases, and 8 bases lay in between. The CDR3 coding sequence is TGTGCCAGCAGCCAAGATGACACAGCAACTAATGAAAAACTGTTTTTT. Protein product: CASSQDDTATNEKLFF.

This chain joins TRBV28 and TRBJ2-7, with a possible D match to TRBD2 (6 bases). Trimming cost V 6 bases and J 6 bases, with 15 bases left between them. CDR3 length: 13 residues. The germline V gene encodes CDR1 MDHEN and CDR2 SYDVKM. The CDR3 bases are TGTGCCAGCAGCTTAGCGCTAGCGCCCGAGCAGTACTTC. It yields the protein CASSLALAPEQYF.

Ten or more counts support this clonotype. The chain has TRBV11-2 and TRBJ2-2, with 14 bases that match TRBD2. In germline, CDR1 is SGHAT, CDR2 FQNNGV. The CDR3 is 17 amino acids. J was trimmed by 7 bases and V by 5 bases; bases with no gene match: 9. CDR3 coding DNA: TGTGCCAGCAGCCCGGGGGGACTAGCGGGAGTAAGCGGGGAGCTGTTTTTT. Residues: CASSPGGLAGVSGELFF.

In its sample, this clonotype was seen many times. CDR3 loop: CSARSGTGVYEQYF. The CDR3 coding sequence is TGCAGTGCTAGATCCGGGACAGGGGTTTACGAGCAGTACTTC. The chain joins TRBV20-1 to TRBJ2-7, with TRBD1 identical over 10 bases. Losses at the gene ends were 2 bases for V and 4 bases for J; bases not matched to a gene: 5. Germline V gene sequence: CDR1 DFQATT, CDR2 SNEGSKA (reference sequence). This CDR3 has 14 amino acids.

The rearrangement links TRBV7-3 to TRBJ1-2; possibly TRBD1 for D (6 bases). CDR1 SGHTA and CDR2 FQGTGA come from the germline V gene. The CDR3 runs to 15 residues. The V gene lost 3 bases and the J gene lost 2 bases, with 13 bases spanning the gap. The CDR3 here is CASSFRGGQNYGYTF. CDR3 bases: TGTGCCAGCAGCTTTCGAGGGGGGCAAAACTATGGCTACACCTTC.

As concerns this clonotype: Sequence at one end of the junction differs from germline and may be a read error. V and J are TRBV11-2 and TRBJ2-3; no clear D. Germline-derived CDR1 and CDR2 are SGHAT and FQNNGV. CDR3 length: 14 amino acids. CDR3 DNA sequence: TGCGCCAGCAGCCAAGATACCTACGTGAATACGCAGTATTTT. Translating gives CASSQDTYVNTQYF. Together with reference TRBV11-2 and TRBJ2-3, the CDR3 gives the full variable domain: EAGVAQSPRYKIIEKRQSVAFWCNPISGHATLYWYQQILGQGPKLLIQFQNNGVVDDSQLPKDRFSAERLKGVDSTLKIQPAKLEDSAVYLCASSQDTYVNTQYFGPGTRLTVL.

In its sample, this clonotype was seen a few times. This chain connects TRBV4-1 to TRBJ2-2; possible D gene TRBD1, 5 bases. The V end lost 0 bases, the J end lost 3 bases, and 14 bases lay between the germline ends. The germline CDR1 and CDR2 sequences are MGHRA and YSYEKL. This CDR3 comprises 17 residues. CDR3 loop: CASSQDRTQADTGELFF. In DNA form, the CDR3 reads TGCGCCAGCAGCCAAGACCGGACACAGGCGGACACCGGGGAGCTGTTTTTT.

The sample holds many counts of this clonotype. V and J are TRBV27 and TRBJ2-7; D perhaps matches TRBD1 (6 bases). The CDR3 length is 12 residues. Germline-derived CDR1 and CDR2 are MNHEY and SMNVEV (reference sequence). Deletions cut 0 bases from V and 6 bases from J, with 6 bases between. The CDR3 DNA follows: TGTGCCAGCAGTTTATCACAGGGCGAGCAGTACTTC. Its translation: CASSLSQGEQYF.

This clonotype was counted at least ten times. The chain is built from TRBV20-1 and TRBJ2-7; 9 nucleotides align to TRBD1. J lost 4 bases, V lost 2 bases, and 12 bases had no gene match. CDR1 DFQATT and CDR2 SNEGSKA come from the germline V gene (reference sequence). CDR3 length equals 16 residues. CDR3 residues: CSARTNRGRGQYEQYF. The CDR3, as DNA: TGCAGTGCTAGAACCAACAGGGGGCGAGGGCAATACGAGCAGTACTTC.

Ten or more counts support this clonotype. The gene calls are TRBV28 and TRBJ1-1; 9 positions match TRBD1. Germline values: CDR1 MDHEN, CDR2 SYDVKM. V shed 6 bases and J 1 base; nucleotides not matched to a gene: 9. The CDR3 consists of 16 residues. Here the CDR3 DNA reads TGTGCCAGCAGCTCCCCTCGACAGGGGGGGAACACTGAAGCTTTCTTT. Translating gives CASSSPRQGGNTEAFF. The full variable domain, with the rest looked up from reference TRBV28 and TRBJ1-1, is DVKVTQSSRYLVKRTGEKVFLECVQDMDHENMFWYRQDPGLGLRLIYFSYDVKMKEKGDIPEGYSVSREKKERFSLILESASTNQTSMYLCASSSPRQGGNTEAFFGQGTRLTVV.

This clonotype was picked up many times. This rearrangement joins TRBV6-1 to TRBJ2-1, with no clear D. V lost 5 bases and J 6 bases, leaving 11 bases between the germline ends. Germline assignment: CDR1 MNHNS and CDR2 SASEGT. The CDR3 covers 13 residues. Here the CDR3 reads CASSSLVSNEQFF. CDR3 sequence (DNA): TGTGCCAGCAGTTCCTTGGTTAGCAATGAGCAGTTCTTC.

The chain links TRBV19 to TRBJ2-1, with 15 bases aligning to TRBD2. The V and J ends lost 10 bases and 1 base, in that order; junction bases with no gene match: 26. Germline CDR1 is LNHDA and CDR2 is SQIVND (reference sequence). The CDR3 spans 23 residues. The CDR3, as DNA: TGTGCCACAAGACCCGGGCAGACAAAGAGAGGACTAGCGGGAGGGGATTCCTACAATGAGCAGTTCTTC. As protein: CATRPGQTKRGLAGGDSYNEQFF.

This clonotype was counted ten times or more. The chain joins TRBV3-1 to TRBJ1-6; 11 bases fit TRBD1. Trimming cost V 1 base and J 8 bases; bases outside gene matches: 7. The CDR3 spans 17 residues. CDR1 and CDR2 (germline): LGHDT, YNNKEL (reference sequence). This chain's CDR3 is CASSQVGTGGRHSPLHF. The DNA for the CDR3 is TGTGCCAGCAGCCAAGTTGGGACAGGGGGGAGGCATTCACCCCTCCACTTT.

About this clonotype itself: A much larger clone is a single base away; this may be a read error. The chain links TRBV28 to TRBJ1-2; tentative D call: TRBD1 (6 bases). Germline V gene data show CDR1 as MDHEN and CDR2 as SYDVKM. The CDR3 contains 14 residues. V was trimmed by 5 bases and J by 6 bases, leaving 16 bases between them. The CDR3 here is CASSRIRGADGYTF. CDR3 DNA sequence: TGTGCCAGCAGTCGGATCAGGGGAGCGGATGGCTACACCTTC.

The CDR3 DNA is TGTGCCAGCAGTTTGAAGAGTACGCGCACAGATACGCAGTATTTT. This encodes CASSLKSTRTDTQYF. The chain uses TRBV12-3 or TRBV12-4 and TRBJ2-3; D remains unclear. The CDR3 has 15 residues. V was shortened by 3 bases and J by 1 base, with 11 bases between the two germline ends.

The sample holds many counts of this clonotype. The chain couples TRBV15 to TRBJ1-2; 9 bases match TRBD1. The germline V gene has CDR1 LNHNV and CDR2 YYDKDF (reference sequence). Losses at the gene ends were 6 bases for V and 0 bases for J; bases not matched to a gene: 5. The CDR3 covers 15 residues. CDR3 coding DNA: TGTGCCACCAGTGCCGGGACAGGGACTAACTATGGCTACACCTTC. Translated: CATSAGTGTNYGYTF.

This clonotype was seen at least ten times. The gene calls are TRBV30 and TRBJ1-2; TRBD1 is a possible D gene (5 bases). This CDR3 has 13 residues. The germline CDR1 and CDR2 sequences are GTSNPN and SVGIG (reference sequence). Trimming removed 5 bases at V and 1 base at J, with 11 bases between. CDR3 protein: CAWSTAINYGYTF. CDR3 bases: TGTGCCTGGTCGACAGCTATTAACTATGGCTACACCTTC.

The DNA for the CDR3 is TGTGCCAGTAGTTCCGGGTTGGAGACCCAGTACTTC. Protein: CASSSGLETQYF. The gene calls are TRBV19 and TRBJ2-5; D not certain. With 5 bases removed from V and 5 bases from J, the gap between germline ends came to 9 bases. The CDR3 extends over 12 amino acids. Looked up from germline, CDR1 is LNHDA and CDR2 is SQIVND (reference sequence).

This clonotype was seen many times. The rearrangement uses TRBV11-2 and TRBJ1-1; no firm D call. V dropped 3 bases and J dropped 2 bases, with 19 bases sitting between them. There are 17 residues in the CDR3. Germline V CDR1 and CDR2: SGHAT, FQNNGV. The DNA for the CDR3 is TGTGCCAGCAGCTTCATACCCGGACGGATTGGAAACACTGAAGCTTTCTTT. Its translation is CASSFIPGRIGNTEAFF.

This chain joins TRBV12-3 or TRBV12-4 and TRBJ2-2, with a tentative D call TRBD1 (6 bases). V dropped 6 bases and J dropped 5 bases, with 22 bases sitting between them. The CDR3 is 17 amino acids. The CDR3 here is CASRNSFTGTTTGELFF. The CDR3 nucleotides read TGTGCCAGCAGAAACTCTTTTACCGGGACAACTACCGGGGAGCTGTTTTTT.

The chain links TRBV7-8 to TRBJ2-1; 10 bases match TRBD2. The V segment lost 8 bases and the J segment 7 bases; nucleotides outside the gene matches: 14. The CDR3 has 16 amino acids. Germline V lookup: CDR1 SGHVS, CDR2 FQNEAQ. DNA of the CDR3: TGTGCCAGCGGCCTAAGGACTAGCGGACAGAGGAATGAGCAGTTCTTC. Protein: CASGLRTSGQRNEQFF.

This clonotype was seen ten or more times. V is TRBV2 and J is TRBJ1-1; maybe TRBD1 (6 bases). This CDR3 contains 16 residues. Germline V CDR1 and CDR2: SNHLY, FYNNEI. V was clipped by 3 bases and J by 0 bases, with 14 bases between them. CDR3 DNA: TGTGCCAGCAGTGAGATAGGGGGAAAGATGAACACTGAAGCTTTCTTT. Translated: CASSEIGGKMNTEAFF.

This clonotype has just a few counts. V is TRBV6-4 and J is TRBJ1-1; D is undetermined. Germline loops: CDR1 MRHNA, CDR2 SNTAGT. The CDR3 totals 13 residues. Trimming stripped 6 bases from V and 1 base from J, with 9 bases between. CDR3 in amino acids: CASRKEGNTEAFF. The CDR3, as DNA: TGTGCCAGCAGAAAGGAGGGGAACACTGAAGCTTTCTTT.

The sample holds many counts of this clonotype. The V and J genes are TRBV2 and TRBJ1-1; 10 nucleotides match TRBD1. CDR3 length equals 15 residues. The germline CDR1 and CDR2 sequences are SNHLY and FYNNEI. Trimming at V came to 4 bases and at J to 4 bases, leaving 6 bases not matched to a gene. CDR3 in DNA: TGTGCCAGCAGTGCGCGACAGGGGGCGGGCACTGAAGCTTTCTTT. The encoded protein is CASSARQGAGTEAFF.